Following are 24 T cell receptor beta chains from one sample sequenced in a study of T cells in Graves' hyperthyroidism and ophthalmopathy. What was amplified from RNA transcripts were TCR beta CDR3 regions. A set of HTBI primers served as the primers for a first-round RT-PCR of the TCR CDR3. TCRdb reprocessed the multiplex PCR reads via MiXCR and lists one record per CDR3 protein. Counted here are 310,000 or so distinct CDR3 sequences, approximately 17% occurring once; the ten biggest clones make up 55% to 60%. Sequencing was carried out using blood. These receptors all come from an older woman with Graves' ophthalmopathy.

This clonotype was seen many times. The rearrangement joins TRBV5-1 to TRBJ2-7, with a possible D match to TRBD2 (5 bases). Germline V gives CDR1 SGHRS, CDR2 YFSETQ. Trimming cost V 4 bases and J 5 bases, with 10 bases left between them. The CDR3 is made up of 12 amino acids. The CDR3 loop reads CASSLGSHEQYF. CDR3 sequence (DNA): TGCGCCAGCAGCCTAGGGAGCCACGAGCAGTACTTC.

The rearrangement links TRBV9 to TRBJ2-7; unclear D gene. V was pared by 0 bases and J by 0 bases, with 7 bases between. Germline loops: CDR1 SGDLS, CDR2 YYNGEE. The CDR3 sequence is 14 residues long. CDR3 sequence: CASSVEAVSYEQYF. In nucleotides, the CDR3 is TGTGCCAGCAGCGTAGAGGCAGTCTCCTACGAGCAGTACTTC.

This clonotype was observed at least ten times. The chain employs TRBV6-1 and TRBJ1-3; possibly TRBD1 for D (6 bases). Germline V lookup: CDR1 MNHNS, CDR2 SASEGT. Trimming cost V 6 bases and J 8 bases, with 11 bases left between them. This CDR3 comprises 12 residues. CDR3 DNA sequence: TGTGCCAGCAGACAGGGACGGGACACCATATATTTT. It is translated as CASRQGRDTIYF.

The chain joins TRBV29-1 to TRBJ2-3; D uncertain. The CDR3 is made up of 12 amino acids. Germline values: CDR1 SQVTM, CDR2 ANQGSEA. V lost 0 bases and J 6 bases, leaving 7 bases between the germline ends. The CDR3 spells CSVEDQRDTQYF. CDR3 nucleotides: TGCAGCGTTGAAGATCAACGGGATACGCAGTATTTT.

This clonotype was picked up a small number of times. The gene calls are TRBV7-2 and TRBJ1-3; 8 bases match TRBD1. The trim removed 4 bases at V and 0 bases at J, leaving 2 bases unmatched. This CDR3 contains 15 residues. Germline lookup yields CDR1 SGHTA and CDR2 FQGNSA. This CDR3 reads CASSSTGGSGNTIYF. As DNA, the CDR3 is TGTGCCAGCAGCTCCACAGGGGGCTCTGGAAACACCATATATTTT.

This clonotype has a handful of counts. At one of its ends the junction is not consistent with the germline gene, which may arise from a read error. CDR3 in DNA: TGCGGCGTTGAAGAGGGATTCCAGAAGACCCAGTACTTC. It translates to CGVEEGFQKTQYF. V and J are TRBV29-1 and TRBJ2-5; possible D gene TRBD2, 5 bases. Germline-derived CDR1 and CDR2 are SQVTM and ANQGSEA. This CDR3 is built from 13 residues. Supplemented by reference TRBV29-1 and TRBJ2-5, the full variable domain reads SAVISQKPSRDICQRGTSLTIQCQVDSQVTMMFWYRQQPGQSLTLIATANQGSEATYESGFVIDKFPISRPNLTFSTLTVSNMSPEDSSIYLCGVEEGFQKTQYFGPGTRLLVL.

This clonotype was recorded at least ten times. V is TRBV7-2 and J is TRBJ2-1; D is uncertain. Deletions cut 0 bases from V and 14 bases from J, with 11 bases between. Looked up from germline, CDR1 is SGHTA and CDR2 is FQGNSA. This CDR3 is built from 12 residues. As DNA, the CDR3 is TGTGCCAGCAGCTTAGCGTACAGCGAGGAGTTCTTC. Its protein is CASSLAYSEEFF. Full variable domain (remainder filled in from reference TRBV7-2 and TRBJ2-1): GAGVSQSPSNKVTEKGKDVELRCDPISGHTALYWYRQSLGQGLEFLIYFQGNSAPDKSGLPSDRFSAERTGGSVSTLTIQRTQQEDSAVYLCASSLAYSEEFFGPGTRLTVL.

The V call is TRBV4-2, the J call TRBJ2-7; either TRBD1 or TRBD2 may supply D (5 bases each). V was pared by 0 bases and J by 6 bases, with 18 bases between. Germline V gene lookup returns CDR1 LGHNA and CDR2 YNFKEQ. CDR3 length: 16 amino acids. The DNA for the CDR3 is TGTGCCAGCAGCCAAGAGAGGGGACCCGCCTTTACCGAGCAGTACTTC. Protein: CASSQERGPAFTEQYF.

This clonotype was recorded a few times. The chain has TRBV4-1 and TRBJ2-3; TRBD1 matches at 9 bases. Trimming took 3 bases from V and 3 from J; bases not matched to a gene: 10. CDR1 and CDR2 (germline): MGHRA, YSYEKL. The CDR3 has 17 amino acids. The CDR3 loop is CASSHLGQGMSTDTQYF. CDR3 nucleotides: TGCGCCAGCAGCCACTTGGGACAGGGAATGAGTACAGATACGCAGTATTTT.

This clonotype has only a few counts. J is TRBJ1-1 and V is TRBV7-8, with 10 bases matching TRBD1. Germline CDR1 is SGHVS and CDR2 is FQNEAQ. V trimming: 4 bases; J trimming: 4 bases; junction bases outside the gene matches: 6. This CDR3 spans 15 amino acids. The CDR3, as DNA: TGTGCCAGCAGCTCCCCGGGACAGGGGATCACTGAAGCTTTCTTT. It is translated as CASSSPGQGITEAFF. The full variable domain, in which reference TRBV7-8 and TRBJ1-1 provide the parts outside the CDR3, is GAGVSQSPRYKVAKRGQDVALRCDPISGHVSLFWYQQALGQGPEFLTYFQNEAQLDKSGLPSDRFFAERPEGSVSTLKIQRTQQEDSAVYLCASSSPGQGITEAFFGQGTRLTVV.

This clonotype has ten or more counts. V and J are TRBV6-2 or TRBV6-3 and TRBJ2-7, with 9 bases lining up with TRBD2. V was pared by 0 bases and J by 4 bases, with 4 bases of the junction left unmatched. CDR1 and CDR2 from the germline V gene are MNHEY and SVGEGT. The CDR3 contains 15 residues. CDR3 loop: CASSYSSTSGYEQYF. CDR3 coding DNA: TGTGCCAGCAGTTACTCATCAACTAGCGGGTACGAGCAGTACTTC.

The sample holds many counts of this clonotype. V usage is TRBV7-9 and J usage is TRBJ2-7; a weak D match, TRBD1 (5 bases). V lost 4 bases to trimming and J lost 3 bases, with 10 bases between them. The CDR3 extends over 13 amino acids. Germline loops: CDR1 SEHNR, CDR2 FQNEAQ (reference sequence). The CDR3 is CASSYGRDYEQYF. CDR3 DNA: TGTGCCAGCAGCTACGGCAGGGACTACGAGCAGTACTTC.

The chain uses TRBV5-1 and TRBJ1-4, with 7 bases that match TRBD1. CDR3 length: 14 residues. In germline, CDR1 is SGHRS, CDR2 YFSETQ. Trimming at V came to 5 bases and at J to 11 bases, leaving 12 bases not matched to a gene. The CDR3, as DNA: TGCGCCAGCAGTGCCGGGACAGAAACCTGGAAACTGTTTTTT. It yields the protein CASSAGTETWKLFF.

This chain joins TRBV7-9 and TRBJ1-5; the D gene is possibly TRBD1 (5 bases). Germline values: CDR1 SEHNR, CDR2 FQNEAQ (reference sequence). The CDR3 sequence is 17 residues long. Trimming cost V 6 bases and J 1 base, with 19 bases left between them. CDR3 in amino acids: CASSSPLGVRSNQPQHF. The CDR3 nucleotides read TGTGCCAGCAGTTCTCCTTTGGGGGTTCGGAGCAATCAGCCCCAGCATTTT.

There are many counts of this clonotype. The genes are TRBV7-2 and TRBJ2-1; 10 nucleotides line up with TRBD2. Trimming cost V 5 bases and J 9 bases; bases outside gene matches: 4. The CDR3 length is 13 residues. Per germline, CDR1 SGHTA and CDR2 FQGNSA. As DNA, the CDR3 is TGTGCCAGCAGCAGTAAGCGGGAGGGTGAGCAGTTCTTC. Translation: CASSSKREGEQFF.

At least ten counts were recorded for this clonotype. The genes are TRBV24-1 and TRBJ2-5; 7 bases align to TRBD1. The germline CDR1 and CDR2 sequences are KGHDR and SFDVKD. The trim removed 5 bases at V and 5 bases at J, leaving 4 bases unmatched. This CDR3 region has 13 residues. The CDR3 spells CATSVPGGETQYF. Here the CDR3 DNA reads TGTGCCACCAGTGTACCAGGGGGTGAGACCCAGTACTTC.

Only one count was recorded for this clonotype. The chain links TRBV6-1 to TRBJ1-1, with unresolved D. The CDR3 sequence is 14 residues long. Germline V gene lookup returns CDR1 MNHNS and CDR2 SASEGT. Trimming took off 11 bases at V and 1 base at J, with 17 bases between the two ends. For the CDR3, the DNA is TGTGCCTGCAAACCTGACCTGGGGAACACTGAAGCTTTCTTT. Translating gives CACKPDLGNTEAFF.

At least ten counts were recorded for this clonotype. The J gene is TRBJ1-2, the V gene TRBV28; unclear D gene. V was pared by 8 bases and J by 2 bases, with 9 bases between. Germline V gene data show CDR1 as MDHEN and CDR2 as SYDVKM. The CDR3 has 12 amino acids. This CDR3 is CASENTNYGYTF. CDR3 nucleotides: TGTGCCAGCGAGAATACCAACTATGGCTACACCTTC.

The sample holds many counts of this clonotype. V usage is TRBV20-1 and J usage is TRBJ2-5, with TRBD2 matching 9 bases. Germline V lookup: CDR1 DFQATT, CDR2 SNEGSKA (reference sequence). The CDR3 runs to 14 residues. The ends lost 0 bases at V and 5 bases at J; junction bases unmatched: 4. The CDR3 region has the DNA TGCAGTGCTAGAGAAACTAGCGGGCGGGAGACCCAGTACTTC. Amino acids: CSARETSGRETQYF.

V is TRBV19 and J is TRBJ1-5; D might be TRBD1 (5 bases). Germline CDR1 is LNHDA and CDR2 is SQIVND (reference sequence). This CDR3 has 15 amino acids. V lost 8 bases and J 0 bases, leaving 14 bases between the germline ends. CDR3 loop: CASGRQKTSNQPQHF. The CDR3 DNA is TGTGCCAGTGGAAGACAGAAAACTAGCAATCAGCCCCAGCATTTT.

V and J are TRBV24-1 and TRBJ2-2; TRBD2 might be the D (6 bases). V shed 5 bases and J shed 4 bases, with 16 bases lying between them. The CDR3 covers 16 residues. CDR1 and CDR2 (germline): KGHDR, SFDVKD. The CDR3 loop is CATSALASGGTGELFF. CDR3 in DNA: TGTGCCACCAGTGCCCTAGCCTCCGGGGGCACCGGGGAGCTGTTTTTT.

The sample holds many counts of this clonotype. The chain uses TRBV20-1 and TRBJ2-4; D is ambiguous. Germline values: CDR1 DFQATT, CDR2 SNEGSKA (reference sequence). CDR3 length: 14 amino acids. The germline V and J ends were trimmed by 0 bases and 0 bases, with 6 bases remaining between them. CDR3 sequence reads: CSARESLAKNIQYF. CDR3 DNA sequence: TGCAGTGCTAGAGAAAGTCTAGCCAAAAACATTCAGTACTTC.

A remark on this clonotype: A much larger clone differs by one base, so this may be a read error. V and J are TRBV28 and TRBJ2-3, with 9 bases fitting TRBD2. CDR3 length: 17 amino acids. Looked up from germline, CDR1 is MDHEN and CDR2 is SYDVKM. In DNA form, the CDR3 reads TGTGCCAGCCGTTTATCTTCTAGCGGGATATTTACAGATACGCAGTATTTT. Encoded protein: CASRLSSSGIFTDTQYF. Supplemented by reference TRBV28 and TRBJ2-3, the full variable domain reads DVKVTQSSRYLVKRTGEKVFLECVQDMDHENMFWYRQDPGLGLRLIYFSYDVKMKEKGDIPEGYSVSREKKERFSLILESASTNQTSMYLCASRLSSSGIFTDTQYFGPGTRLTVL.

The gene calls are TRBV7-9 and TRBJ2-3; 14 bases match TRBD2. J gave up 4 bases and V 4 bases, and 4 bases lay outside the gene matches. Germline CDR1 reads SEHNR; CDR2 reads FQNEAQ (reference sequence). The CDR3 covers 16 residues. CDR3 coding DNA: TGTGCCAGCAGCTGGACTAGCGGGAGGAGGGCAGATACGCAGTATTTT. Its translation is CASSWTSGRRADTQYF.